Below are 16 T cell receptor beta chains sequenced from a single sample in a study of blood T cell repertoires in COVID-19. Profiled with immunoSEQ multiplex PCR; TCRdb holds only in-frame clones, not every one. In the table there are 120,000 to 150,000 clones, approximately 84% of which are singletons. What was sequenced was peripheral blood. The receptors were gathered from a woman older than 75 in a cohort sampled during active or convalescent COVID-19.

V and J are TRBV5-1 and TRBJ1-6; D uncertain. CDR3 size: 17 residues. V lost 4 bases and J lost 0, with 14 bases in between. CDR1 is SGHRS, CDR2 YFSETQ, per germline. In DNA form, the CDR3 reads TGCGCCAGCAGCAGACAAGCCCTAAGCTCCTATAATTCACCCCTCCACTTT. Its translation: CASSRQALSSYNSPLHF.

The genes are TRBV9 and TRBJ1-2; TRBD1 is a possible D gene (6 bases). CDR3 length: 14 amino acids. Germline V gene lookup returns CDR1 SGDLS and CDR2 YYNGEE. V shed 4 bases and J shed 6 bases, with 16 bases lying between them. DNA of the CDR3: TGTGCCAGCAGCTCCACACAGGGTCCCCATGGCTACACCTTC. It codes for CASSSTQGPHGYTF. The entire variable domain, with the rest obtained from reference TRBV9 and TRBJ1-2, is as follows: DSGVTQTPKHLITATGQRVTLRCSPRSGDLSVYWYQQSLDQGLQFLIQYYNGEERAKGNILERFSAQQFPDLHSELNLSSLELGDSALYFCASSSTQGPHGYTFGSGTRLTVV.

This chain connects TRBV7-3 to TRBJ1-6; 7 nucleotides align to TRBD1. The V gene's germline CDR1 is SGHTA and CDR2 FQGTGA. Unmatched junction bases numbered 8, after V lost 5 bases and J lost 10 bases. The CDR3 covers 14 residues. CDR3 nucleotides: TGTGCCAGCAGCGAAATTCCAGGGGGATCACCCCTCCACTTT. Residues: CASSEIPGGSPLHF.

The chain combines TRBV6-5 with TRBJ1-3, with D possibly being TRBD1 (5 bases). In germline, CDR1 is MNHEY, CDR2 SVGAGI. The CDR3 consists of 12 residues. Deletions cut 6 bases from V and 3 bases from J, with 6 bases between. In DNA, the CDR3 is TGTGCCAGCAGACAGGTTGGAAACACCATATATTTT. Translated, it gives CASRQVGNTIYF.

J is TRBJ2-2 and V is TRBV24-1; no definite D call. V was trimmed by 6 bases and J by 7 bases, leaving 14 bases between them. The germline V gene has CDR1 KGHDR and CDR2 SFDVKD. CDR3 length: 14 amino acids. The CDR3 bases are TGTGCCACCAGTTCTGGCAGAGCGATCGGGGAGCTGTTTTTT. Its protein product is CATSSGRAIGELFF.

The chain combines TRBV20-1 with TRBJ1-5, with D uncertain. The CDR3 consists of 14 residues. In germline, CDR1 is DFQATT, CDR2 SNEGSKA (reference sequence). V was cut by 3 bases and J by 11 bases, with 20 bases left in between. DNA of the CDR3: TGCAGTGCTAGTGTGCCTCGGGGAGGAGGAACCCAGCATTTT. Protein sequence: CSASVPRGGGTQHF.

This chain uses TRBV10-3 with TRBJ2-5, with 9 bases aligning to TRBD2. The V segment lost 0 bases and the J segment 0 bases; nucleotides outside the gene matches: 2. Germline V gene data show CDR1 as ENHRY and CDR2 as SYGVKD. The CDR3 has 16 amino acids. CDR3 in DNA: TGTGCCATCAGTGAGTCTGGCGGGGGGGACCAAGAGACCCAGTACTTC. Amino acids: CAISESGGGDQETQYF.

J is TRBJ2-7 and V is TRBV29-1, with D perhaps matching TRBD1 (6 bases). Germline V CDR1 and CDR2: SQVTM, ANQGSEA. Trimming left V 6 bases short and J 4 bases short, with 16 bases between. The CDR3 loop spans 13 amino acids. The CDR3 sequence is CSVSGEGGYEQYF. In DNA, the CDR3 is TGCAGCGTCTCAGGGGAAGGGGGATACGAGCAGTACTTC.

J is TRBJ2-5 and V is TRBV14; TRBD1 matches at 12 bases. The germline CDR1 and CDR2 sequences are SGHDN and FVKESK. There are 15 residues in the CDR3. V lost 4 bases, J lost 5 bases, and 5 bases stayed unmatched. This CDR3 is CASSRRDRGLETQYF. The DNA for the CDR3 is TGTGCCAGCAGCCGACGGGACAGGGGGCTGGAGACCCAGTACTTC.

This chain links TRBV7-9 with TRBJ2-7; a weak D match, TRBD1 (5 bases). Germline V gene sequence: CDR1 SEHNR, CDR2 FQNEAQ (reference sequence). V shed 5 bases and J shed 3 bases, with 14 bases lying between them. This CDR3 spans 14 amino acids. Here the CDR3 DNA reads TGTGCCAGCAGCCAAGACAGCGTCCTCTACGAGCAGTACTTC. Translating it yields CASSQDSVLYEQYF.

The chain carries TRBV10-3 and TRBJ1-6; D call uncertain. Trimming stripped 1 base from V and 4 bases from J, with 5 bases between. Germline V gives CDR1 ENHRY, CDR2 SYGVKD. CDR3 length: 14 amino acids. This CDR3 reads CAISEWQYNSPLHF. CDR3 nucleotides: TGTGCCATCAGTGAGTGGCAGTATAATTCACCCCTCCACTTT.

The rearrangement uses TRBV21-1 and TRBJ2-7; the table calls TRBD1, which could not be checked here. TRBV21-1 is noted as a pseudogene. The length of the CDR3 is 20 residues. The CDR3 loop is CASSQEGRTRCQDRAYEQYF. The CDR3, as DNA: TGTGCCAGCAGCCAAGAGGGGCGGACAAGGTGTCAGGACAGAGCCTACGAGCAGTACTTC.

The J gene is TRBJ1-4, the V gene TRBV28; D ambiguous. CDR3 length: 16 amino acids. Between the trimmed V and J ends, which lost 3 bases and 5 bases, there was a span of 16 bases. CDR1 is MDHEN, CDR2 SYDVKM, per germline. CDR3 sequence reads: CASSLNSPLVNEKLFF. CDR3 nucleotide sequence: TGTGCCAGCAGTTTGAACAGCCCCCTGGTAAATGAAAAACTGTTTTTT.

The chain joins TRBV2 to TRBJ1-3; tentatively, D is TRBD1 (5 bases). Trimming pared 5 bases from V and 2 bases from J, leaving 13 bases between. The germline V gene has CDR1 SNHLY and CDR2 FYNNEI. The CDR3 runs to 15 residues. This chain's CDR3 is CASSHQTVAGNTIYF. CDR3 sequence (DNA): TGTGCCAGCAGTCATCAGACAGTCGCTGGAAACACCATATATTTT.

This rearrangement joins TRBV19 to TRBJ1-4; no clear D. The CDR3 totals 15 residues. V shed 9 bases and J shed 8 bases, with 22 bases lying between them. CDR1 and CDR2 (germline): LNHDA, SQIVND (reference sequence). The CDR3 DNA follows: TGTGCCAGCCGCACGGCGGGAGGGCAAAACGAAAAACTGTTTTTT. Its protein is CASRTAGGQNEKLFF.

This clone showed up just a few times. The chain couples TRBV28 to TRBJ1-6; tentatively, D is TRBD1 (6 bases). Trimming took 5 bases from V and 9 from J, leaving 14 bases between them. This CDR3 comprises 14 residues. Germline values: CDR1 MDHEN, CDR2 SYDVKM. CDR3 sequence: CASSLGGAGSPLHF. CDR3 bases: TGTGCCAGCAGTCTTGGGGGGGCAGGTTCACCCCTCCACTTT.